This section outlines one T cell receptor (beta chain) sequence together with its context. The target antigen is unknown. One end of the junction does not line up with germline, which may come from a read error. These data belong to a study of OX40 agonist ivuxolimab in advanced cancers. General study findings and limits: Circulating CD4+ and CD8+ T cells showed clonal expansion by week 6 at 0.1 to 3.0 mg/kg.

The protocol was immunoSEQ multiplex PCR, while the TCRdb copy is restricted to in-frame clones and leaves out a portion. Here the sample spans 70,000 or so clones, approximately 81% being singletons. The source is an adult with an advanced solid tumor such as melanoma, head and neck, liver or kidney cancer. The source material was CD4+ or CD8+ T cells sorted from blood, sampled in a trial of the OX40 agonist ivuxolimab.

The CDR3: CASSLNTPNYGYTF. The CDR3 DNA is TGTGCCAGCAGCTTGAATACTCCTAACTACGGCTACACCTTC. The chain uses TRBV5-5 and TRBJ1-2; D is unclear. The CDR3 totals 14 residues. The germline CDR1 and CDR2 sequences are SGHKS and YYEKEE (reference sequence).